This TCR beta chain was recovered during a study of vaccination and CD4 T cells after COVID-19. Looking at the study overall: Convalescent persons amounted to six males plus four females, two of whom were Hispanic. General observations from the study: For convalescent patients, 304 of the 307 vaccine-specific clones analyzed were classified as spike mono-reactive.

CD4+ T cells that had been cultured provided DNA sequenced with the Oncomine TCR Beta short-read assay. TCRdb redid the calling of the PCR reads with MiXCR, one entry per CDR3 protein. The sample holds some 16,000 distinct CDR3 sequences, about three quarters seen once. Of note for this clonotype: The antigen is not known.

The CDR3 is 15 amino acids. Germline CDR1 reads MNHEY; CDR2 reads SVGEGT. Losses at the gene ends were 5 bases for V and 7 bases for J; bases not matched to a gene: 14. Documented treatment: approximately 10-day PBMC culture with coronavirus spike peptide pools or control peptides (ViraFEST assay). Sequenced input: CD4+ T cells from blood, cultured in vitro. The rearrangement uses TRBV6-2 or TRBV6-3 and TRBJ2-7, with TRBD2 matching over 7 bases. The origin of this receptor is a human donor who had recovered from COVID-19. CDR3 nucleotide sequence: TGTGCCAGCAGTCCCTGGTCCAGCGGGACTGAAGAGCAGTACTTC. Protein: CASSPWSSGTEEQYF.